This entry is about one T cell receptor (beta chain). No antigen is known for it. Trimming pared 6 bases from V and 0 bases from J, leaving 19 bases between. The CDR3 is 17 residues long. Germline CDR1 is MNHEY and CDR2 is SMNVEV (reference sequence). This record belongs to a study of T-cell reconstitution after alpha-beta-depleted transplantation in children. A library of TCRbeta sequences, prepared with unique molecular identifiers, was generated. TCRdb independently ran MiXCR on the PCR reads; one entry per CDR3 protein. The sample lists fewer than 1 million distinct CDR3 sequences, approximately 15% occurring once. General study findings and limits: Fresh T-cell production supplied most of the T-cell counts and diversity seen one year after transplant. As was reported, about two months after transplant, alpha-beta T cells came from several hundred expanded graft clones.

The chain joins TRBV27 to TRBJ2-3; a weak D match, TRBD2 (6 bases). This material consisted of PBMCs, mostly from graft donor cells, taken 360 days after TCRalphabeta/CD19-depleted stem cell transplant. The clonotype was recovered from a male patient aged 10-17 years who had a stem cell transplant for acute lymphoblastic leukemia, so the T cells may come from the graft donor. The CDR3 DNA sequence: TGTGCCAGCAGGATTTGGGGGGATGGCTCTAGCACAGATACGCAGTATTTT. Its protein product is CASRIWGDGSSTDTQYF.